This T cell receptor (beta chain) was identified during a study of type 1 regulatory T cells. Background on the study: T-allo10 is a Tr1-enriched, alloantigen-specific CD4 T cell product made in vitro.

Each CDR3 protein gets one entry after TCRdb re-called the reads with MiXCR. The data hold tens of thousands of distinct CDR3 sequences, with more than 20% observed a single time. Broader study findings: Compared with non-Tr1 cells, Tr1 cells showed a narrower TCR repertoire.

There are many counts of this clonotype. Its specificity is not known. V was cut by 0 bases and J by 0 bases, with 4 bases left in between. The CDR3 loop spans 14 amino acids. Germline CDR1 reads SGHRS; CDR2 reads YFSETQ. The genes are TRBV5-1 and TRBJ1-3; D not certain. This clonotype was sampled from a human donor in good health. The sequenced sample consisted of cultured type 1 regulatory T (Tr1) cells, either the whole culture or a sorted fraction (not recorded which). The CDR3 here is CASSLGSSGNTIYF. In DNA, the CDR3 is TGCGCCAGCAGCTTGGGAAGCTCTGGAAACACCATATATTTT.